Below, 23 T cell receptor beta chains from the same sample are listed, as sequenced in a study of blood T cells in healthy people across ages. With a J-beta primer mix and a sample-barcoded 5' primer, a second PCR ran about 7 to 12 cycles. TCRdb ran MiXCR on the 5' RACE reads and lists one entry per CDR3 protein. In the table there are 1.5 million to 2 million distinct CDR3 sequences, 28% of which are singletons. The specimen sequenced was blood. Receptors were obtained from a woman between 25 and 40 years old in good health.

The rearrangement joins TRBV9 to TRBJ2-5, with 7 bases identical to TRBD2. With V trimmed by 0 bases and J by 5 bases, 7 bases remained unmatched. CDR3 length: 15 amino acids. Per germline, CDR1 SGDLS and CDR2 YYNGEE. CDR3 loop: CASSVEVGEGETQYF. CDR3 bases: TGTGCCAGCAGCGTAGAGGTGGGGGAGGGTGAGACCCAGTACTTC.

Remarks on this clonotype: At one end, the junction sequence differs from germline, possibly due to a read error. The DNA for the CDR3 is TGCAGCGTTGAAACCACTAAGTATGGCTACACCTTC. It translates to CSVETTKYGYTF. The V call is TRBV29-1, the J call TRBJ1-2; D not resolved. This CDR3 has 12 residues. Germline V lookup: CDR1 SQVTM, CDR2 ANQGSEA.

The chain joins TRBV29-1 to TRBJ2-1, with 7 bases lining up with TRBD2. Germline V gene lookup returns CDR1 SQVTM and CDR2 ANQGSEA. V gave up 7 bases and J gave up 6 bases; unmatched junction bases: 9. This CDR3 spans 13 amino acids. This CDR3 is CSGGGTNGNEQFF. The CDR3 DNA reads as TGCAGCGGGGGAGGGACTAACGGCAATGAGCAGTTCTTC.

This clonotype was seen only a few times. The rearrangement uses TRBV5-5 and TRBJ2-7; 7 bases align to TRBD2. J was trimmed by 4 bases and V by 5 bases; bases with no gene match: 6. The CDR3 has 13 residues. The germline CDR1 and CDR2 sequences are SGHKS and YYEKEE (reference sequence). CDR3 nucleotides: TGTGCCAGCAGTGCGGGAGTCGTATACGAGCAGTACTTC. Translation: CASSAGVVYEQYF.

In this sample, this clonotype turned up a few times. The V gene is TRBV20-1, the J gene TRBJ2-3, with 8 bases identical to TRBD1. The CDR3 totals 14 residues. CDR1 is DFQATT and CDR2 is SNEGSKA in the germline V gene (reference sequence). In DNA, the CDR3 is TGCATTGCCGAGAGACAGGGGCGCACAGATACGCAGTATTTT. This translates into CIAERQGRTDTQYF.

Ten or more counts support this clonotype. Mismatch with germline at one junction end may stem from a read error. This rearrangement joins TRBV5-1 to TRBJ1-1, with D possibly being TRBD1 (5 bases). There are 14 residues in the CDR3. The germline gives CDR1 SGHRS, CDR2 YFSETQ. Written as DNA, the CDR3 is TGTGCCAGCAGTTTAGGGCAGGGAGGTACTGAAGCTTTCTTT. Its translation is CASSLGQGGTEAFF.

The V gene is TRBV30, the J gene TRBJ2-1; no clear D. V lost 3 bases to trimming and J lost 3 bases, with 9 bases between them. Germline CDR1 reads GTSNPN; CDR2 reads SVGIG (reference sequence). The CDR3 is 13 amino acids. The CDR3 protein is CAWSPESYNEQFF. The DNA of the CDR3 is TGTGCCTGGAGCCCTGAAAGCTACAATGAGCAGTTCTTC.

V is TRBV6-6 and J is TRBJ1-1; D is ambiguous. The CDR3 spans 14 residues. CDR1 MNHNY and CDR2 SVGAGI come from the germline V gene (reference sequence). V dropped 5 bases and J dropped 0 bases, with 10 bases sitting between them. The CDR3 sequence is CASSQIGLNTEAFF. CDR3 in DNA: TGTGCCAGCAGTCAAATTGGACTGAACACTGAAGCTTTCTTT.

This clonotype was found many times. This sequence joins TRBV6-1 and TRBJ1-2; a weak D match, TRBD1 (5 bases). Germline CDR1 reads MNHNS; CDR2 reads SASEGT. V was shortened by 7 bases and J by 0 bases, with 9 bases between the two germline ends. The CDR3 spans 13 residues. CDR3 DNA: TGTGCCAGCATCTTGACAGCTAACTATGGCTACACCTTC. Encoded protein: CASILTANYGYTF.

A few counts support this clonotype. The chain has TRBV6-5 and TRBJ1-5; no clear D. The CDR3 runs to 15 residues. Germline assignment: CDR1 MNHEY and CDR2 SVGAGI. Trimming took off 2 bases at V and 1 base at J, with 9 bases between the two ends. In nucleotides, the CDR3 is TGTGCCAGCAGTTACGGCCGGAACAGCAATCAGCCCCAGCATTTT. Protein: CASSYGRNSNQPQHF.

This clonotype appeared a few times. Written as DNA, the CDR3 is TGTGCCAGCAGCTCCCCTCGACTAGCGGGAGACCACAATGAGCAGTTCTTC. This gives the protein CASSSPRLAGDHNEQFF. The chain links TRBV7-8 to TRBJ2-1; 12 positions match TRBD2. CDR3 size: 17 residues. Germline CDR1 reads SGHVS; CDR2 reads FQNEAQ. V was pared by 4 bases and J by 5 bases, with 9 bases of the junction left unmatched. Complete variable domain (other parts from reference TRBV7-8 and TRBJ2-1): GAGVSQSPRYKVAKRGQDVALRCDPISGHVSLFWYQQALGQGPEFLTYFQNEAQLDKSGLPSDRFFAERPEGSVSTLKIQRTQQEDSAVYLCASSSPRLAGDHNEQFFGPGTRLTVL.

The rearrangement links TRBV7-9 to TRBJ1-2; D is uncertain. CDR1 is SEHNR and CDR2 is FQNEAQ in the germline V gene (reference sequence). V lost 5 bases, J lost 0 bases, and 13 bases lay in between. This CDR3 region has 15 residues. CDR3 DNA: TGTGCCAGCAGCCCCCAGGACGGAGCTAACTATGGCTACACCTTC. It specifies CASSPQDGANYGYTF.

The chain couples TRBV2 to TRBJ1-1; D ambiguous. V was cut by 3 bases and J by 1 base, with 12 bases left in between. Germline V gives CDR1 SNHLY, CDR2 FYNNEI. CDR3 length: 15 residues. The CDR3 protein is CASSEHGRRNTEAFF. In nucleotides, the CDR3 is TGTGCCAGCAGTGAGCATGGACGCAGGAACACTGAAGCTTTCTTT. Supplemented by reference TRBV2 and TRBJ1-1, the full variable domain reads EPEVTQTPSHQVTQMGQEVILRCVPISNHLYFYWYRQILGQKVEFLVSFYNNEISEKSEIFDDQFSVERPDGSNFTLKIRSTKLEDSAMYFCASSEHGRRNTEAFFGQGTRLTVV.

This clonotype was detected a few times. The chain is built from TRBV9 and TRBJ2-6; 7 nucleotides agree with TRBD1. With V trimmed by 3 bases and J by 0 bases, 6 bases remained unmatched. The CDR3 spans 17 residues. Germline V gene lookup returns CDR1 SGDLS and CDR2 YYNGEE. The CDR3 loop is CASSGGTGDSGANVLTF. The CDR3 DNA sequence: TGTGCCAGCAGCGGGGGAACAGGGGACTCTGGGGCCAACGTCCTGACTTTC.

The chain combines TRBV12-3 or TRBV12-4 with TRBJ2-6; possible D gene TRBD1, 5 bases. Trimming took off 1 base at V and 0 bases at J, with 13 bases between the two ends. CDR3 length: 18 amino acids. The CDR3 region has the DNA TGTGCCAGCAGTTTAGGTAGGGGAATTGGCTCTGGGGCCAACGTCCTGACTTTC. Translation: CASSLGRGIGSGANVLTF.

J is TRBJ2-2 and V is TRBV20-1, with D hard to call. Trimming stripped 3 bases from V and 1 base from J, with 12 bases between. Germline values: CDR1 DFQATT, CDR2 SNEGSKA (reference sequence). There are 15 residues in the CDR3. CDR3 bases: TGCAGTGCTAGTCAGGACCCATTGAACACCGGGGAGCTGTTTTTT. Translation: CSASQDPLNTGELFF.

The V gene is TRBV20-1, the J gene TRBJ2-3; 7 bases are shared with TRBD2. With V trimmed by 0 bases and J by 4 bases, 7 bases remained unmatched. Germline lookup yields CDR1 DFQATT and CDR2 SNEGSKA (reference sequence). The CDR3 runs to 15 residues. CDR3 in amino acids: CSARDGRERADTQYF. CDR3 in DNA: TGCAGTGCTAGAGATGGGAGGGAGAGGGCAGATACGCAGTATTTT.

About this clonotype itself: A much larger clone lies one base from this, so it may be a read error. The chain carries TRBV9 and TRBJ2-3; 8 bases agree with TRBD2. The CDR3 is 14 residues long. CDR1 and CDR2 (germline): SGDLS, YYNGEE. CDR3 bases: TGTGCCGGCAGCGTGACTAGCGGCACAGATACGCAGTATTTT. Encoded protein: CAGSVTSGTDTQYF. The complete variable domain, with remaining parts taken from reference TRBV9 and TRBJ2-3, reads DSGVTQTPKHLITATGQRVTLRCSPRSGDLSVYWYQQSLDQGLQFLIQYYNGEERAKGNILERFSAQQFPDLHSELNLSSLELGDSALYFCAGSVTSGTDTQYFGPGTRLTVL.

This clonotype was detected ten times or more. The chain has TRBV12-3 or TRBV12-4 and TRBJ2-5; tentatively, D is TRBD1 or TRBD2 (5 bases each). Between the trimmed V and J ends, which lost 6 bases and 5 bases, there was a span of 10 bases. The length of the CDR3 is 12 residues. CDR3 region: CASRTWGETQYF. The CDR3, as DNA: TGTGCCAGCAGAACGTGGGGGGAGACCCAGTACTTC.

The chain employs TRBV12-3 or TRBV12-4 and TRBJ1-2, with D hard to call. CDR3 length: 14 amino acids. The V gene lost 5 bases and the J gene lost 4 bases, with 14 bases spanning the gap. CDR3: CASSPPTLGYGYTF. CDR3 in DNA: TGTGCCAGCAGTCCACCCACACTTGGCTATGGCTACACCTTC.

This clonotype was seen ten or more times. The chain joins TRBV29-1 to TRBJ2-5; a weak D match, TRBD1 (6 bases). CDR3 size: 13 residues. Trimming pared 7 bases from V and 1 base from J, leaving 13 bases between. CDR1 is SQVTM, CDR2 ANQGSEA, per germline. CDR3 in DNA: TGCAGCGCTGCTGGGGACACCCAAGAGACCCAGTACTTC. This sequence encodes CSAAGDTQETQYF.

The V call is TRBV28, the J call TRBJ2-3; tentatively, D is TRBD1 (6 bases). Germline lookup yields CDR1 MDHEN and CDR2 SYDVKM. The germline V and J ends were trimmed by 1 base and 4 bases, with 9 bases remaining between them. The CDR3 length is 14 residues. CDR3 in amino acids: CASSLYQGPDTQYF. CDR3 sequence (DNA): TGTGCCAGCAGTTTATATCAGGGGCCAGATACGCAGTATTTT.

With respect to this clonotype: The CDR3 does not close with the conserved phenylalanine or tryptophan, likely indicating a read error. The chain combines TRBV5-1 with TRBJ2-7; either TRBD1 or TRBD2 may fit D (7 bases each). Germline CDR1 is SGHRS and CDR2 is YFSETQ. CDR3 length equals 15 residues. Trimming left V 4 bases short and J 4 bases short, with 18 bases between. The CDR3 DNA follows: TGCGCCAGCAGCGACCAGAGACAGGGAGGGTACGAGCAGTACAAC. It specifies CASSDQRQGGYEQYN.